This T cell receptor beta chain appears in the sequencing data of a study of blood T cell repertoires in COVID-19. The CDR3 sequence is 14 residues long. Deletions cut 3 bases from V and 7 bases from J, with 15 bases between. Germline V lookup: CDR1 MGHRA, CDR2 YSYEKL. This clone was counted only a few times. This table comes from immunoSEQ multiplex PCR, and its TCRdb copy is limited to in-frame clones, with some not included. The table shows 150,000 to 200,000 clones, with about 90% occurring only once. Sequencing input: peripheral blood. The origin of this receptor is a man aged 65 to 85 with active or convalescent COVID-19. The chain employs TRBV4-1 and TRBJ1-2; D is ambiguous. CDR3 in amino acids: CASSQDALGSGYTF. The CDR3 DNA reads TGCGCCAGCAGCCAGGACGCCCTGGGGAGTGGCTACACCTTC.